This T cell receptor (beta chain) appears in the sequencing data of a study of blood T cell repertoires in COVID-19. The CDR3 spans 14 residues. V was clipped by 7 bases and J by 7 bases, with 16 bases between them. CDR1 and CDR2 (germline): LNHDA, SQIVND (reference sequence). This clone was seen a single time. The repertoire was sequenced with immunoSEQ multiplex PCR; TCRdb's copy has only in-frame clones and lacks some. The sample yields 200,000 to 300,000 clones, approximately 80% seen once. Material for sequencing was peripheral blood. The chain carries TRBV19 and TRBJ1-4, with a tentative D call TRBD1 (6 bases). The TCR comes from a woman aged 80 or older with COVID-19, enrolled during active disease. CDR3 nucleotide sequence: TGTGCCAGTAAGGACAGTGGGTTAGGTGAAAAACTGTTTTTT. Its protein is CASKDSGLGEKLFF.